Given below is one T cell receptor beta chain in context. After isolation, RNA underwent reverse transcription to generate cDNA as the sequencing template. Assay used: immunoSEQ multiplex PCR; TCRdb lists only in-frame clones, some missing. The repertoire includes some 110,000 clones, roughly two fifths of them detected once, and approximately 2.8% sits in the top ten. The sample belongs to a study of CD8+ T cells in alopecia areata. V dropped 6 bases and J dropped 0; count of bases not matched to a gene: 13. The CDR3 has 16 amino acids. Germline assignment: CDR1 SQVTM and CDR2 ANQGSEA. The specimen sequenced was CD4+ T cells sorted from blood. The receptor's source is a human donor with alopecia areata. The J gene is TRBJ2-7, the V gene TRBV29-1; 8 bases align to TRBD1. The DNA for the CDR3 is TGCAGCGTCCACTATGCGGGACAGGCAAACTCCTACGAGCAGTACTTC. Translating it yields CSVHYAGQANSYEQYF.